This T cell receptor (beta chain) was obtained from a study of identical twins. General observations from the study: The study found excess low generation probability among twin-shared out-of-frame alpha sequences. The degree of excess twin sharing was weaker in beta out-of-frame sequences. Model-predicted out-of-frame TCR alpha sharing fell below observed values in monozygotic twins.

A universal primer binding site was introduced by template switching. The final cDNA contained unique molecular identifiers. TCRdb re-analysed the 5' RACE reads in MiXCR, keeping a single row per CDR3 protein. The sample records around 140,000 distinct CDR3 sequences, under 4.5% being singletons. Unmatched junction bases numbered 8, after V lost 3 bases and J lost 7 bases. Germline V gene data show CDR1 as SQVTM and CDR2 as ANQGSEA. This CDR3 region has 14 residues. The sample holds many counts of this clonotype. Antigen: not known. This chain joins TRBV29-1 and TRBJ2-1; 8 positions agree with TRBD1. The sequence came from a man aged 18 to 35 in good health. Source material: memory T cells sorted from blood. The CDR3 is CSVDPQGADNEQFF. The CDR3 DNA reads as TGCAGCGTTGATCCCCAGGGGGCGGATAATGAGCAGTTCTTC.